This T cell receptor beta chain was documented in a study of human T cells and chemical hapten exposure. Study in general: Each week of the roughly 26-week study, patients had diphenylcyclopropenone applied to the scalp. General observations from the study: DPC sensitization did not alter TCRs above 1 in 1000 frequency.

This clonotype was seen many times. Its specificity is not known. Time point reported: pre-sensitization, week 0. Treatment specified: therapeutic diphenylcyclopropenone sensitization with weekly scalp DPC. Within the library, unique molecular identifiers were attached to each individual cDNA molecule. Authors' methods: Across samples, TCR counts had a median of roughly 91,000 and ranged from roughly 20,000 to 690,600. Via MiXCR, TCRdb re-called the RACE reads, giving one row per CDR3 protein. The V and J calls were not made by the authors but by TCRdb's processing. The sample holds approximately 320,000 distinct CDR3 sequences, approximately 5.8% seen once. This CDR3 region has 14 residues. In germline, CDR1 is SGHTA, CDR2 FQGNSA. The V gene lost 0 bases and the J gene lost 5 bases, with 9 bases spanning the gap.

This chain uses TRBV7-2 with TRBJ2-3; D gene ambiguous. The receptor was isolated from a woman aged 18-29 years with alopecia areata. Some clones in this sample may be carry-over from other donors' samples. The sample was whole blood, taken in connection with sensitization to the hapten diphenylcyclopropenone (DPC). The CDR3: CASSLAIVGDTQYF. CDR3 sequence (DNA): TGTGCCAGCAGCTTAGCTATAGTAGGAGATACGCAGTATTTT.